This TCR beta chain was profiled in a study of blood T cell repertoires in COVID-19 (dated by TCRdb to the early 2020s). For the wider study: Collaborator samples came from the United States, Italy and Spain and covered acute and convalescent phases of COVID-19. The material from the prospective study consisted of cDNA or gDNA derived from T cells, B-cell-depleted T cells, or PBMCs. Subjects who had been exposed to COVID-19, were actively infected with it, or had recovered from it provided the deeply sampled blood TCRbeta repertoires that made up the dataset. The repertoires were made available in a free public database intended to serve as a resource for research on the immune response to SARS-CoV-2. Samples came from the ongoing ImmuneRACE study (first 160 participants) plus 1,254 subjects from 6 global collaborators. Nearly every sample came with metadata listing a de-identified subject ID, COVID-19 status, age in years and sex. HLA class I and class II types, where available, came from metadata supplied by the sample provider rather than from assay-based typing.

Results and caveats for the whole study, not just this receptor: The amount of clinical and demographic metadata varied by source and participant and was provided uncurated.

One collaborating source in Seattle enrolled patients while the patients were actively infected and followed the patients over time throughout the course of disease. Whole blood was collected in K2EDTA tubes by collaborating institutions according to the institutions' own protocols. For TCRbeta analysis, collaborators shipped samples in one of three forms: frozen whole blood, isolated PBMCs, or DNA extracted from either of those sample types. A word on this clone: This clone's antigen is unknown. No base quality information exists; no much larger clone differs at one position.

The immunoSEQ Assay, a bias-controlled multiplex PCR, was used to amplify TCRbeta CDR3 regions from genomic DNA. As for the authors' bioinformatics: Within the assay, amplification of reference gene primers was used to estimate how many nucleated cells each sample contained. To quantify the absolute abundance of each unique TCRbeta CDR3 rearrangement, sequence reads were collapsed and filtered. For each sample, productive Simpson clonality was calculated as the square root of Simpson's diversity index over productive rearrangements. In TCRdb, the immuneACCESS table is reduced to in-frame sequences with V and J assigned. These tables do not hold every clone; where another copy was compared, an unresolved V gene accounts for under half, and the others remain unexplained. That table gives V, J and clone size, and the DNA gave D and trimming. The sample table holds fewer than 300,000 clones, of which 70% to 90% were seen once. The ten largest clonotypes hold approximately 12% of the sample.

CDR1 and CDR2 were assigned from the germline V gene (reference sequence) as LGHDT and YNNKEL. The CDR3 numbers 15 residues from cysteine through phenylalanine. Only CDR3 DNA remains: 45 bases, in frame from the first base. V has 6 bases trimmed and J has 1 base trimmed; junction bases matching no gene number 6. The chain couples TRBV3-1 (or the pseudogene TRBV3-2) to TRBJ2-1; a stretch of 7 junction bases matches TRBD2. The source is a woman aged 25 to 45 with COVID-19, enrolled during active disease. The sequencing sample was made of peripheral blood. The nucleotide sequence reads TGTGCCAGCAGTCAAACTAGCGCATCCTACAATGAGCAGTTCTTC. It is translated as CASSQTSASYNEQFF.